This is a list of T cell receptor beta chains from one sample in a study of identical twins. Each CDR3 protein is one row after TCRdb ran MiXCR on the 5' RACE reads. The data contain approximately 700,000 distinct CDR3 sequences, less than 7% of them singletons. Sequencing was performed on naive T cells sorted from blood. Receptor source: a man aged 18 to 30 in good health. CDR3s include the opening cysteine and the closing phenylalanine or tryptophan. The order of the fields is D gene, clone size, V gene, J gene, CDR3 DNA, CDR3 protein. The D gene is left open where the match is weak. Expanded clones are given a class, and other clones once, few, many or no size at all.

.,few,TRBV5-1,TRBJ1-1,TGCGCCAGCAGCTTGGGGACCACGTCCCGCGGAGCTTTCTTT,CASSLGTTSRGAFF
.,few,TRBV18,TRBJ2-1,TGTGCCAGCTCGAGAGTTAGCGATGAGCAGTTCTTC,CASSRVSDEQFF
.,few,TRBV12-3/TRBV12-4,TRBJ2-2,TGTGCCAGCAGAGACAGAGAATTATCCGGGGAGCTGTTTTTT,CASRDRELSGELFF
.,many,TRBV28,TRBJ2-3,TGTGCCAGCAGTCCAACCAGACCAAACGGAGCAGATACGCAGTATTTT,CASSPTRPNGADTQYF
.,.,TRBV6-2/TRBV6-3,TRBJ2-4,TGTGCCAGCAGTTACGTGGGGGGAGCCAAAAACATTCAGTACTTC,CASSYVGGAKNIQYF
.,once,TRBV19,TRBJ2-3,TGTGCCAGTAGTATCCTTCCGGGGGCCAGGACAGATACGCAGTATTTT,CASSILPGARTDTQYF
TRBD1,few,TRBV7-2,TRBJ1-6,TGTGCCAGCAGCAGACCGGGACAGGGCCGTTCACCCCTCCACTTT,CASSRPGQGRSPLHF
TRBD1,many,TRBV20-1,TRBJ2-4,TGCAGTGCTAGTCAGGACAGGGGAGGATTAGCCAAAAACATTCAGTACTTC,CSASQDRGGLAKNIQYF
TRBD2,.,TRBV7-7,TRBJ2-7,TGTGCCAGCAGCTATGCGCGGGAGGGCGAGCAGTACTTC,CASSYAREGEQYF
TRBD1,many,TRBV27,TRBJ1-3,TGTGCCAGCAGTTACAGGGGCCGAGAAGGAAACACCATATATTTT,CASSYRGREGNTIYF